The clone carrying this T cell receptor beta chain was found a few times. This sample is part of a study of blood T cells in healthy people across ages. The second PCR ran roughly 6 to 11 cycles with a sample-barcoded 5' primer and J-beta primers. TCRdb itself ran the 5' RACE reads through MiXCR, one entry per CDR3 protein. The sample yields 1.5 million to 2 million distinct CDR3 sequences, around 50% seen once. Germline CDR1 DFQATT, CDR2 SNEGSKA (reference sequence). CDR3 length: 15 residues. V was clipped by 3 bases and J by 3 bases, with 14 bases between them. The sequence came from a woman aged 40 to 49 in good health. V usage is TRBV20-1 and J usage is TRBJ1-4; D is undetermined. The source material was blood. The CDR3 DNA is TGCAGTGCTAGCTCCTCCCCCACCGCTAATGAAAAACTGTTTTTT. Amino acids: CSASSSPTANEKLFF.